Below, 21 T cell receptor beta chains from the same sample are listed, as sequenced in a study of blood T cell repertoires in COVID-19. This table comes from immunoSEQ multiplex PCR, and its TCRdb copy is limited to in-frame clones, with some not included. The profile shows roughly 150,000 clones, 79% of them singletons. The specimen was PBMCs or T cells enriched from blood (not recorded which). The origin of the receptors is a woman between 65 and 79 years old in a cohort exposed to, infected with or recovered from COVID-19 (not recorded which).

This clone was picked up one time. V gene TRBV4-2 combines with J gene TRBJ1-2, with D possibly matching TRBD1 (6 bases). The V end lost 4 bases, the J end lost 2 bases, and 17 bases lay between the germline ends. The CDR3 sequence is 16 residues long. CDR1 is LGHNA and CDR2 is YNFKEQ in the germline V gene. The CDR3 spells CASSRGRTELNYGYTF. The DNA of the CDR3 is TGTGCCAGCAGCCGGGGACGGACAGAACTCAACTATGGCTACACCTTC.

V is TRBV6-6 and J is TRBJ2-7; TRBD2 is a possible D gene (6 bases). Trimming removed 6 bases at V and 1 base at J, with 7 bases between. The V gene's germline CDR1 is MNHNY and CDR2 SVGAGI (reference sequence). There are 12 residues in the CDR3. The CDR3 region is CASSGSSYEQYF. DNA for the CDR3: TGTGCCAGCAGCGGGAGTTCCTACGAGCAGTACTTC.

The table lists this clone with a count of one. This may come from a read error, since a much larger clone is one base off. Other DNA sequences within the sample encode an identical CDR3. CDR3 protein: CASSRGGNTEAFF. Written as DNA, the CDR3 is TGTGCCAGCAGCCGGGGGGGGAACACTGAAGCTTTCTTT. V is TRBV28 and J is TRBJ1-1; D possibly corresponds to TRBD1 (5 bases). Germline V gene lookup returns CDR1 MDHEN and CDR2 SYDVKM. The CDR3 has 13 amino acids. V was pared by 6 bases and J by 1 base, with 9 bases between.

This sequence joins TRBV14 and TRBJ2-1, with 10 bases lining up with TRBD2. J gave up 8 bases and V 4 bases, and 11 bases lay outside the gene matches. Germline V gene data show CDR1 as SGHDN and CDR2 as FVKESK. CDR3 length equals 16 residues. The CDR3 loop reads CASSRISSGSGDEQFF. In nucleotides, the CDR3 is TGTGCCAGCAGCCGGATTTCTAGCGGGAGTGGGGATGAGCAGTTCTTC.

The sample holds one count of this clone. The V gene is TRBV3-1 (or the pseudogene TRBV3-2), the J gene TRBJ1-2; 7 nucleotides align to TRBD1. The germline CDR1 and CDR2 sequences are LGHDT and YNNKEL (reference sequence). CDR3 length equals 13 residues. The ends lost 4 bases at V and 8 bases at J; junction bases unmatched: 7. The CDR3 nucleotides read TGTGCCAGCAGCCTCGGACAGGAGAGGGGCTACACCTTC. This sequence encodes CASSLGQERGYTF.

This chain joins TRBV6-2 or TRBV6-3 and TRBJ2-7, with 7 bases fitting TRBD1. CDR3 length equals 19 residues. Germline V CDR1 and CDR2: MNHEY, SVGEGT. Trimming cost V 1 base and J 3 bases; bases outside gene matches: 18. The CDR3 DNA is TGTGCCAGCAGTTACTTGGGTACAGGGGAGCGGACTGGACGCTACGAGCAGTACTTC. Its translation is CASSYLGTGERTGRYEQYF.

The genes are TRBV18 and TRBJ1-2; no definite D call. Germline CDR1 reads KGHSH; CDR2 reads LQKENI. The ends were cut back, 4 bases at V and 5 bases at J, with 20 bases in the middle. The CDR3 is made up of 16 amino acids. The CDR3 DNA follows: TGTGCCAGCTCACATGGAAGTGGCGGATCCATTTATGGCTACACCTTC. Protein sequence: CASSHGSGGSIYGYTF.

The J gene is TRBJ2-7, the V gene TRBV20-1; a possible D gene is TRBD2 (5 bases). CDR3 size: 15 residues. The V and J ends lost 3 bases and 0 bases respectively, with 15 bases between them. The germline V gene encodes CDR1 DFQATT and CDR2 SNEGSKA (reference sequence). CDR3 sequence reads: CSASSPWTGSYEQYF. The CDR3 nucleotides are TGCAGTGCTAGTTCACCGTGGACTGGCTCCTACGAGCAGTACTTC.

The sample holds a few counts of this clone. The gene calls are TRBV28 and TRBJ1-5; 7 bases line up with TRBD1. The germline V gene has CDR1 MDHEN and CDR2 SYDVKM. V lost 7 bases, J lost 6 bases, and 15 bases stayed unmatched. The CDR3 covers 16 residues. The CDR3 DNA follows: TGTGCCAGCACCAGGTTGGGGCAGGGGGGAGGTCAGCCCCAGCATTTT. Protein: CASTRLGQGGGQPQHF.

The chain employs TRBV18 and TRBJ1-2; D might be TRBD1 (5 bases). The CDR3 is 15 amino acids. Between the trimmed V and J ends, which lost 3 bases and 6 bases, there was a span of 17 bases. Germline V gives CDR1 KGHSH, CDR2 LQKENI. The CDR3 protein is CASSPQGRSSHGYTF. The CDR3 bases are TGTGCCAGCTCACCCCAGGGTCGTTCTTCTCATGGCTACACCTTC.

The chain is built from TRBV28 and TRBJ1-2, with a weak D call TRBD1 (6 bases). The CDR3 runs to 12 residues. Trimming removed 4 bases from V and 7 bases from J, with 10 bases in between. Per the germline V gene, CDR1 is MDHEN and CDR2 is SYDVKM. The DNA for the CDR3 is TGTGCCAGCAGTTACAGGGTGGTTGGCTACACCTTC. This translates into CASSYRVVGYTF.

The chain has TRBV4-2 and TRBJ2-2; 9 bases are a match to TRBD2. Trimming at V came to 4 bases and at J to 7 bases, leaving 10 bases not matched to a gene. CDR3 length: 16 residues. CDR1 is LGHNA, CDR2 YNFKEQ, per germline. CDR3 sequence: CASSRIIAGDYGELFF. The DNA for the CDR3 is TGTGCCAGCAGCCGGATTATAGCGGGAGATTACGGGGAGCTGTTTTTT.

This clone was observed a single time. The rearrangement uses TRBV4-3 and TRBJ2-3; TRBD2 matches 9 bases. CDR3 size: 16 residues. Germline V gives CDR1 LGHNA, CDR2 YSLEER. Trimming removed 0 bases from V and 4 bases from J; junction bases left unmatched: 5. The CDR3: CASSQERREGADTQYF. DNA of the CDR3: TGCGCCAGCAGCCAAGAAAGGCGGGAGGGGGCAGATACGCAGTATTTT.

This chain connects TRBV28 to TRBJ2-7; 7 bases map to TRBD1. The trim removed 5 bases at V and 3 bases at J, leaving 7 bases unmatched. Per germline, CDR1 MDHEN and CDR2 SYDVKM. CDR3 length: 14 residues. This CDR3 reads CASSTGVLNYEQYF. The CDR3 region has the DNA TGTGCCAGCAGTACAGGGGTCCTAAACTACGAGCAGTACTTC.

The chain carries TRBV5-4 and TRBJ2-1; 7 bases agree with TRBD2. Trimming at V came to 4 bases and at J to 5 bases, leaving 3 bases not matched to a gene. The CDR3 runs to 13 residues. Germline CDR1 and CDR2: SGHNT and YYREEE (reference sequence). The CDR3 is CASSSGANNEQFF. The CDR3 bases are TGTGCCAGCAGCAGCGGGGCAAACAATGAGCAGTTCTTC.

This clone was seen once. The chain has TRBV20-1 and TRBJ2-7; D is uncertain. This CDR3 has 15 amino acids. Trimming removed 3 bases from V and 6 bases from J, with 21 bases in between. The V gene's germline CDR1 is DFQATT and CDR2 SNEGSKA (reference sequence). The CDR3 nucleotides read TGCAGTGCTAGTGCCCCAGTCGGCCAGGATGGCGAGCAGTACTTC. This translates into CSASAPVGQDGEQYF.

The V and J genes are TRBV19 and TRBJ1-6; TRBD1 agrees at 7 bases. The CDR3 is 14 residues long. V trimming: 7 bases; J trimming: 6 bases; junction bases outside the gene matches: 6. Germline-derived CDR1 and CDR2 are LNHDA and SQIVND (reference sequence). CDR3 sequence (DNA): TGTGCCAGTAAACCAACAGGGGTTAATTCACCCCTCCACTTT. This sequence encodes CASKPTGVNSPLHF.

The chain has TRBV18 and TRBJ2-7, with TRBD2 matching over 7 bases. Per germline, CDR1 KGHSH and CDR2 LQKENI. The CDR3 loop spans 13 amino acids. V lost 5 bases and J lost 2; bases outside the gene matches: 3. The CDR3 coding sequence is TGTGCCAGCTCAGTGGCGGGAGCCTACGAGCAGTACTTC. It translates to CASSVAGAYEQYF.

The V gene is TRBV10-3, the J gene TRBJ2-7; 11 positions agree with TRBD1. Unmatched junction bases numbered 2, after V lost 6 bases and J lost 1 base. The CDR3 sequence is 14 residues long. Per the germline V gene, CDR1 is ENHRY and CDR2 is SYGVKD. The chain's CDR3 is CAIRGTGGSYEQYF. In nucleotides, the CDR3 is TGTGCCATCAGGGGGACAGGGGGATCCTACGAGCAGTACTTC.

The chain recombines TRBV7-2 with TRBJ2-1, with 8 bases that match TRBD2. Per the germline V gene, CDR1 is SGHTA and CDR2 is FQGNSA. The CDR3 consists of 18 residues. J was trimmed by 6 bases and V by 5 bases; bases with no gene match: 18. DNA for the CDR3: TGTGCCAGCAGCCCGAACCTCCGCCGAGCGGGAGCTGGCAATGAGCAGTTCTTC. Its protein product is CASSPNLRRAGAGNEQFF.

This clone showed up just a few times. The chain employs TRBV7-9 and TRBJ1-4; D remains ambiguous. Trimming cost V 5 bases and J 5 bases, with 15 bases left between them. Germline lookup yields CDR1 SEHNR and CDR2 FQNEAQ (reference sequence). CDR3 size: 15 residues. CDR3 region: CASSTFTGRNEKLFF. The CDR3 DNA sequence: TGTGCCAGCAGCACCTTCACCGGTCGCAATGAAAAACTGTTTTTT.